This TCR beta chain was documented in a study of T cells after yellow fever vaccination. The overall study: Preparation of fractions with low cell numbers was performed using SMART-Seq v4 Ultra Low Input.

The germline gives CDR1 SEHNR, CDR2 FQNEAQ (reference sequence). The CDR3 is 15 residues long. The V end lost 4 bases, the J end lost 5 bases, and 17 bases lay between the germline ends. At least ten counts were recorded for this clonotype. Its specificity is unknown. General study results and limits: Repertoires obtained by FACS sorting could include abundant clonotypes that entered as contaminants from the bulk population. At approximately 96% for CD4 and 70% to 90% for CD8, most primary-vaccination clones showed up again after the booster.

Synthesis of TCR cDNA relied on 5'RACE template switching, which attached a universal primer site and UMIs. TCRdb fed the 5' RACE reads into MiXCR, producing one record per CDR3 protein. Altogether under 90,000 distinct CDR3 sequences are present, about 7% being singletons, with the ten largest covering 37%. The receptor was isolated from a man in his late teens or twenties who received the YFV17D yellow fever vaccine. The V gene is TRBV7-9, the J gene TRBJ1-1; tentative D call: TRBD1 (6 bases). Specimen: CD8+ T cells sorted from PBMCs, collected roughly seven weeks after the first yellow fever vaccination. This CDR3 reads CASSSRGGRWTEAFF. CDR3 DNA sequence: TGTGCCAGCAGCTCTCGGGGGGGCCGGTGGACTGAAGCTTTCTTT.